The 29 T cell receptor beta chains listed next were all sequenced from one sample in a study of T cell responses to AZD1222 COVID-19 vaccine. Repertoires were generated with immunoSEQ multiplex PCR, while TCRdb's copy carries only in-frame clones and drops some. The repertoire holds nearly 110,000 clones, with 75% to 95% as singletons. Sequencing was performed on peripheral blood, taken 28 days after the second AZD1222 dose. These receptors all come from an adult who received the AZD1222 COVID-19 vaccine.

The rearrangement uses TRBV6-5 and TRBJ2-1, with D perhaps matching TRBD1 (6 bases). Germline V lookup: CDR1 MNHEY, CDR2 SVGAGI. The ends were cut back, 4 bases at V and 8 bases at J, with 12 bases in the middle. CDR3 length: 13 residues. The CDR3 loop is CASSFSGVDEQFF. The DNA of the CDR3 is TGTGCCAGCAGTTTCTCAGGGGTGGATGAGCAGTTCTTC.

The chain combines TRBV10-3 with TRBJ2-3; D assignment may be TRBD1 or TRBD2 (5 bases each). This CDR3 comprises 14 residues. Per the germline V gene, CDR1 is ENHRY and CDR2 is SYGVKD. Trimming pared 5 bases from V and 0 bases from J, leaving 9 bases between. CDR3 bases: TGTGCCATCAGTCGAGGGGTCAGCACAGATACGCAGTATTTT. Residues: CAISRGVSTDTQYF.

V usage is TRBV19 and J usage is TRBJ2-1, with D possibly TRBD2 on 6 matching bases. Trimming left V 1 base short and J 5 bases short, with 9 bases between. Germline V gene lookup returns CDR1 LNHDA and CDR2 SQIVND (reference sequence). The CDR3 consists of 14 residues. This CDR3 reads CASSIGGDHNEQFF. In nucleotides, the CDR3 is TGTGCCAGTAGTATAGGGGGGGATCACAATGAGCAGTTCTTC. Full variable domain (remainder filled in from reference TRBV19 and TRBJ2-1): DGGITQSPKYLFRKEGQNVTLSCEQNLNHDAMYWYRQDPGQGLRLIYYSQIVNDFQKGDIAEGYSVSREKKESFPLTVTSAQKNPTAFYLCASSIGGDHNEQFFGPGTRLTVL.

The CDR3 region is CASRRRGDNDEQYF. The CDR3 nucleotides read TGTGCCAGCAGACGCCGCGGGGACAACGACGAGCAGTACTTC. The rearrangement uses TRBV2 and TRBJ2-7, with D perhaps TRBD1 or TRBD2 (6 bases each). The CDR3 length is 14 residues. V shed 6 bases and J shed 5 bases, with 17 bases lying between them. The germline V gene has CDR1 SNHLY and CDR2 FYNNEI.

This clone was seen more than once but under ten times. The CDR3 DNA reads TGCGCCAGCAGCCCCGGGGGTTGGGTCGACACTGAAGCTTTCTTT. Translation gives CASSPGGWVDTEAFF. The V call is TRBV5-1, the J call TRBJ1-1, with D maybe TRBD1 (5 bases). The length of the CDR3 is 15 residues. In germline, CDR1 is SGHRS, CDR2 YFSETQ. V lost 4 bases and J 3 bases, leaving 16 bases between the germline ends.

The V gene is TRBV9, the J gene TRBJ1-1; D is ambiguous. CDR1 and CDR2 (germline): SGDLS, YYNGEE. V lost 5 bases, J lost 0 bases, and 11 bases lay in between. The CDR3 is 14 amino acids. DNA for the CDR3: TGTGCCAGCAGTGACGGGGTTGTGAACACTGAAGCTTTCTTT. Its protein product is CASSDGVVNTEAFF.

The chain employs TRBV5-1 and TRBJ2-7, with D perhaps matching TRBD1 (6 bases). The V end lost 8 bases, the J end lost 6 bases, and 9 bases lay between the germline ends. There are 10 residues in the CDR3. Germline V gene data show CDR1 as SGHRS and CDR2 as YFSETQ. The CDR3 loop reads CARQGLEQYF. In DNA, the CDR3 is TGCGCCAGACAGGGTCTCGAGCAGTACTTC.

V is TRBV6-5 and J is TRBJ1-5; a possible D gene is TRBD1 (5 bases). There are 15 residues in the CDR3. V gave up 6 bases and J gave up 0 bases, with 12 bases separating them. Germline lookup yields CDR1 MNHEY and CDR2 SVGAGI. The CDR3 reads CASRGGTNSNQPQHF. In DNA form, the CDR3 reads TGTGCCAGCAGAGGCGGGACGAATAGCAATCAGCCCCAGCATTTT.

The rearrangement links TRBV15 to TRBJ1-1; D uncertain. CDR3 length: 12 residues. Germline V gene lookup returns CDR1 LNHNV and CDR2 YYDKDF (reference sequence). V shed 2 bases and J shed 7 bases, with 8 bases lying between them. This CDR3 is CATSRSGDEAFF. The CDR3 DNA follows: TGTGCCACCAGCAGATCAGGAGATGAAGCTTTCTTT. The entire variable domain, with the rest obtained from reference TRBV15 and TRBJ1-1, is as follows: DAMVIQNPRYQVTQFGKPVTLSCSQTLNHNVMYWYQQKSSQAPKLLFHYYDKDFNNEADTPDNFQSRRPNTSFCFLDIRSPGLGDTAMYLCATSRSGDEAFFGQGTRLTVV.

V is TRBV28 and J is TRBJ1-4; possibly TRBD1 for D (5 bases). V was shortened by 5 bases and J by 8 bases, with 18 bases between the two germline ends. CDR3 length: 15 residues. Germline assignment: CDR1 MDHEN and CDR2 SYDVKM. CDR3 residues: CASSPGQPWREKLFF. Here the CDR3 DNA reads TGTGCCAGCAGTCCAGGACAACCGTGGAGGGAAAAACTGTTTTTT.

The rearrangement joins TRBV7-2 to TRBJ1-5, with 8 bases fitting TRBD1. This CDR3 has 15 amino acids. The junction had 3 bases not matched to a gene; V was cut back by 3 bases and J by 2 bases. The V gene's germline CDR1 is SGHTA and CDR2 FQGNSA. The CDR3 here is CASSFDRGGNQPQHF. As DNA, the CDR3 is TGTGCCAGCAGCTTCGACAGGGGTGGCAATCAGCCCCAGCATTTT. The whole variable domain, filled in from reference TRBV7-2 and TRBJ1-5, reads GAGVSQSPSNKVTEKGKDVELRCDPISGHTALYWYRQSLGQGLEFLIYFQGNSAPDKSGLPSDRFSAERTGGSVSTLTIQRTQQEDSAVYLCASSFDRGGNQPQHFGDGTRLSIL.

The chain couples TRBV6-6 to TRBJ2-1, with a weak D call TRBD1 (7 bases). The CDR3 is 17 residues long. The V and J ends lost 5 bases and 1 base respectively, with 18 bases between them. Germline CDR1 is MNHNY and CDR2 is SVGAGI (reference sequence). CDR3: CASSPRMQGGSYNEQFF. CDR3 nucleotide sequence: TGTGCCAGCAGTCCCCGGATGCAGGGGGGATCCTACAATGAGCAGTTCTTC.

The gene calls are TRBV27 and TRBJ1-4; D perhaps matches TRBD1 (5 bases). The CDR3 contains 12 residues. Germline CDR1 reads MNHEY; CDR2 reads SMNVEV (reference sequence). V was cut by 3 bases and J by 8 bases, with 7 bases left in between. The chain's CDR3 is CASSFGGEKLFF. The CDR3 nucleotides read TGTGCCAGCAGTTTCGGGGGAGAAAAACTGTTTTTT.

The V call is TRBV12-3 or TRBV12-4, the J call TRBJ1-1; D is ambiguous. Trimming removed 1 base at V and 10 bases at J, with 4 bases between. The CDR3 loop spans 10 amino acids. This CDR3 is CASSLDRAFF. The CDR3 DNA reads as TGTGCCAGCAGTTTAGATAGAGCTTTCTTT.

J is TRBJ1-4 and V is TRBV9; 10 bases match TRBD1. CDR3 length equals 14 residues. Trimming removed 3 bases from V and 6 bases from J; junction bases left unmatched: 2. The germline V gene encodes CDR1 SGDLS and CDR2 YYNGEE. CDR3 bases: TGTGCCAGCAGCGGGGACAGGGGAGATGAAAAACTGTTTTTT. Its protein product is CASSGDRGDEKLFF. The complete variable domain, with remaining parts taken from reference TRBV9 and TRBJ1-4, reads DSGVTQTPKHLITATGQRVTLRCSPRSGDLSVYWYQQSLDQGLQFLIQYYNGEERAKGNILERFSAQQFPDLHSELNLSSLELGDSALYFCASSGDRGDEKLFFGSGTQLSVL.

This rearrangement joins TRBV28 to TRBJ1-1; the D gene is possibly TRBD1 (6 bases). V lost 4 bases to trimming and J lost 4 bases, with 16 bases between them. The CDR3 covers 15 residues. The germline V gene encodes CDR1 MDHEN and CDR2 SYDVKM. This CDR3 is CASSSRWTVGTEAFF. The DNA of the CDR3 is TGTGCCAGCAGTTCACGATGGACAGTGGGCACTGAAGCTTTCTTT.

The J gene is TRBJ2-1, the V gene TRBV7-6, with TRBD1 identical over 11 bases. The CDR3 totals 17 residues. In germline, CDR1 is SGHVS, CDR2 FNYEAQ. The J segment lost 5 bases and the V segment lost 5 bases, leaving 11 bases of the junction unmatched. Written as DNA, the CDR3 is TGTGCCAGCAGCAAAGCCGGGACAGGGGGTCTCCACAATGAGCAGTTCTTC. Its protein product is CASSKAGTGGLHNEQFF.

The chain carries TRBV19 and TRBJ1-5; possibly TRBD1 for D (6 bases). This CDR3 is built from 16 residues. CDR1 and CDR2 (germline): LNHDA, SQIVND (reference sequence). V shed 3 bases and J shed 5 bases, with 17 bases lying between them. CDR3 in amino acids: CASSIAGGGPYQPQHF. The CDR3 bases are TGTGCCAGTAGTATCGCCGGGGGCGGCCCTTATCAGCCCCAGCATTTT.

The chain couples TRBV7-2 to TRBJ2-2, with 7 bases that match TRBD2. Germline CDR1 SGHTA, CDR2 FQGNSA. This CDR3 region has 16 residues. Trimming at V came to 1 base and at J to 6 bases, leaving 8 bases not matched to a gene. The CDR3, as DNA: TGTGCCAGCAGCTTAGTGGGCGGGAGTTCGGCCGGGGAGCTGTTTTTT. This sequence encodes CASSLVGGSSAGELFF. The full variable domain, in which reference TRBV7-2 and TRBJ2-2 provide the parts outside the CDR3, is GAGVSQSPSNKVTEKGKDVELRCDPISGHTALYWYRQSLGQGLEFLIYFQGNSAPDKSGLPSDRFSAERTGGSVSTLTIQRTQQEDSAVYLCASSLVGGSSAGELFFGEGSRLTVL.

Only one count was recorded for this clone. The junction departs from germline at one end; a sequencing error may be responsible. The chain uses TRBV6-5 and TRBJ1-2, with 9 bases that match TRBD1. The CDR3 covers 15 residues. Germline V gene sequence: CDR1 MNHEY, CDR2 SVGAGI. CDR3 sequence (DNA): TGTGCCAGCACTGGGGGACAGGGTCAATACTACGGCTACACCTTC. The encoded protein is CASTGGQGQYYGYTF.

The CDR3 DNA reads as TGTGCCAGCAGTTACTTGACAGGGGGCACGGACTATGGCTACACCTTC. Translating gives CASSYLTGGTDYGYTF. This chain links TRBV6-5 with TRBJ1-2; TRBD1 agrees at 10 bases. This CDR3 region has 16 residues. The junction had 5 bases not matched to a gene; V was cut back by 1 base and J by 3 bases. The V gene's germline CDR1 is MNHEY and CDR2 SVGAGI.

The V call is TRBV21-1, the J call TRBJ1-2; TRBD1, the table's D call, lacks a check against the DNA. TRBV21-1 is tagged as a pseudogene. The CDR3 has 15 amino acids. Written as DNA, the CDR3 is TGTGCCAGCAGCAAAGCGACGACAGGGGGCTATGGCTACACCTTC. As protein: CASSKATTGGYGYTF.

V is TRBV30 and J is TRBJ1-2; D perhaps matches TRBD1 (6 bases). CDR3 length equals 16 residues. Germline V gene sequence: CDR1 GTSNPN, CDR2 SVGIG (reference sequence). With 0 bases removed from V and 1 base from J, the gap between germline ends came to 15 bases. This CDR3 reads CAWSVLGGSSNYGYTF. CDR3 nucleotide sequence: TGTGCCTGGAGTGTACTAGGGGGGAGTAGTAACTATGGCTACACCTTC.

The CDR3 loop reads CASSSDRNTGELFF. Here the CDR3 DNA reads TGTGCCAGCAGTTCAGACAGAAACACCGGGGAGCTGTTTTTT. The chain employs TRBV2 and TRBJ2-2; weak D call: TRBD1 (5 bases). The V gene's germline CDR1 is SNHLY and CDR2 FYNNEI. The V end lost 5 bases, the J end lost 2 bases, and 9 bases lay between the germline ends. There are 14 residues in the CDR3.

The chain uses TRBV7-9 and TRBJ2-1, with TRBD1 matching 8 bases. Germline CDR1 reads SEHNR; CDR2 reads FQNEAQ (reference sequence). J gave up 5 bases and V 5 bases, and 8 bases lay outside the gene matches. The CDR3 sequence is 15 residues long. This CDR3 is CASSITGGIDNEQFF. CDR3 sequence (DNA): TGTGCCAGCAGCATTACAGGGGGTATAGACAATGAGCAGTTCTTC.

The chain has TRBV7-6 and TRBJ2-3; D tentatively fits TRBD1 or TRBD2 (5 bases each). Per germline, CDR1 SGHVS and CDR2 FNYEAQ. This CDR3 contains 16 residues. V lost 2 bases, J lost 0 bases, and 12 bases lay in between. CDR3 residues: CASSLRDAASTDTQYF. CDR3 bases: TGTGCCAGCAGCTTAAGGGACGCCGCTAGCACAGATACGCAGTATTTT.

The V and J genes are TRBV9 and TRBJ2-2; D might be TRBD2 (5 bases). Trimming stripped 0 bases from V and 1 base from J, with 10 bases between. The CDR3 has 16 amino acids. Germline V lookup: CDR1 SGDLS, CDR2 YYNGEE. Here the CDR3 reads CASSVGGSVNTGELFF. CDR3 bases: TGTGCCAGCAGCGTAGGGGGTAGCGTGAACACCGGGGAGCTGTTTTTT.

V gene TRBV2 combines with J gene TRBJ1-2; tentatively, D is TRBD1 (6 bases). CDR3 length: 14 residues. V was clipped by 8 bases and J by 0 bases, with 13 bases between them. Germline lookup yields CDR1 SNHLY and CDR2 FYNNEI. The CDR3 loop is CASLLTGANYGYTF. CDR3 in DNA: TGTGCCAGCCTCCTGACAGGAGCTAACTATGGCTACACCTTC.

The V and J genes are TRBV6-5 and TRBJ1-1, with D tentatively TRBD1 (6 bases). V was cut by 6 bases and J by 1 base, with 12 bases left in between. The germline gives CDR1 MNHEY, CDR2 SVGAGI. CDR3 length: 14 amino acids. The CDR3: CASRRDTKNTEAFF. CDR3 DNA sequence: TGTGCCAGCAGGAGGGACACCAAGAACACTGAAGCTTTCTTT.